This record covers a single T cell receptor beta chain. The data were taken from a study of T cell changes during pregnancy in multiple sclerosis. Germline-derived CDR1 and CDR2 are SGHRS and YFSETQ. The CDR3 runs 15 residues. V shed 3 bases and J 7 bases; nucleotides not matched to a gene: 5. Sequencing was performed with immunoSEQ multiplex PCR; in TCRdb, only in-frame clones are kept and a portion is missing. The data hold 25,000 to 30,000 clones, with about 83% observed a single time. The TCR comes from a female donor with multiple sclerosis, enrolled in a pregnancy study. The material was CD8+ T cells from peripheral blood mononuclear cells, obtained after pregnancy. The chain combines TRBV5-1 with TRBJ2-3, with 13 nucleotides matching TRBD2. The CDR3 loop is CASSSGTSGVNTQYF. CDR3 nucleotides: TGCGCCAGCAGCTCCGGGACTAGCGGGGTCAATACGCAGTATTTT.